A single sample is the source of the 30 T cell receptor beta chains below, sequenced in a study of blood T cell repertoires in COVID-19. Sequencing used immunoSEQ multiplex PCR; TCRdb keeps in-frame clones, though not all of them. The sample carries about 210,000 clones, under 95% recorded once. Sample: peripheral blood. The receptors shown here come from a man aged 25-45 years with acute or convalescent COVID-19.

The chain couples TRBV19 to TRBJ2-2; TRBD2 aligns across 7 bases. Germline CDR1 and CDR2: LNHDA and SQIVND (reference sequence). The CDR3 contains 15 residues. V shed 7 bases and J 7 bases; nucleotides not matched to a gene: 12. CDR3 sequence: CASTPLVGGVGELFF. The CDR3 coding sequence is TGTGCCAGTACCCCTCTAGTGGGAGGGGTCGGGGAGCTGTTTTTT.

The DNA of the CDR3 is TGTGCCAGCAGCCGACAATTTACAGAGACCTACGAGCAGTACTTC. Translated: CASSRQFTETYEQYF. The chain uses TRBV4-2 and TRBJ2-7; D not resolved. V gave up 4 bases and J gave up 2 bases, with 15 bases separating them. CDR1 LGHNA and CDR2 YNFKEQ come from the germline V gene. The CDR3 runs to 15 residues.

This chain connects TRBV9 to TRBJ2-3; 7 nucleotides line up with TRBD2. Per the germline V gene, CDR1 is SGDLS and CDR2 is YYNGEE. Trimming removed 0 bases from V and 2 bases from J; junction bases left unmatched: 3. This CDR3 has 15 residues. This CDR3 is CASSVGGRDTDTQYF. CDR3 coding DNA: TGTGCCAGCAGCGTAGGGGGGAGGGACACAGATACGCAGTATTTT.

This chain connects TRBV4-1 to TRBJ1-5; 7 positions match TRBD1. Germline V CDR1 and CDR2: MGHRA, YSYEKL. The CDR3 spans 15 residues. The V segment lost 0 bases and the J segment 9 bases; nucleotides outside the gene matches: 8. CDR3: CASSQDDRESWPQHF. For the CDR3, the DNA is TGCGCCAGCAGCCAAGACGACAGGGAATCATGGCCCCAGCATTTT.

CDR3 in DNA: TGTGCCAGCAGCTTACTAGCGGGAAGCACAGATACGCAGTATTTT. Translating gives CASSLLAGSTDTQYF. The gene calls are TRBV7-9 and TRBJ2-3; TRBD2 agrees at 9 bases. The CDR3 contains 15 residues. The J segment lost 0 bases and the V segment lost 2 bases, leaving 0 bases of the junction unmatched. Germline V CDR1 and CDR2: SEHNR, FQNEAQ (reference sequence). Together with reference TRBV7-9 and TRBJ2-3, the CDR3 gives the full variable domain: DTGVSQNPRHKITKRGQNVTFRCDPISEHNRLYWYRQTLGQGPEFLTYFQNEAQLEKSRLLSDRFSAERPKGSFSTLEIQRTEQGDSAMYLCASSLLAGSTDTQYFGPGTRLTVL.

This chain uses TRBV10-1 with TRBJ2-3; D is undetermined. This CDR3 has 15 amino acids. Germline assignment: CDR1 WNHNN and CDR2 SYGVQD (reference sequence). V was cut by 5 bases and J by 1 base, with 13 bases left in between. CDR3 amino acids: CASSPFTSRTDTQYF. The CDR3 DNA reads TGCGCCAGCAGTCCCTTCACGAGCCGCACAGATACGCAGTATTTT.

The gene calls are TRBV2 and TRBJ2-7; 7 bases line up with TRBD2. CDR1 is SNHLY and CDR2 is FYNNEI in the germline V gene. The CDR3 has 14 amino acids. Germline trimming cut 3 bases from V and 2 bases from J; bases unmatched to any gene: 4. This chain's CDR3 is CASSDPSGTYEQYF. The CDR3 DNA reads as TGTGCCAGCAGTGACCCTAGCGGTACCTACGAGCAGTACTTC.

CDR3 DNA: TGCGCCAGCAGCCAAGTATTAACTAGCGGAAACTACGAGCAGTACTTC. It encodes CASSQVLTSGNYEQYF. This sequence joins TRBV4-1 and TRBJ2-7; 8 positions match TRBD2. Losses at the gene ends were 1 base for V and 3 bases for J; bases not matched to a gene: 8. Germline CDR1 reads MGHRA; CDR2 reads YSYEKL. This CDR3 is built from 16 residues.

The chain combines TRBV5-1 with TRBJ2-1; TRBD2 is a possible D gene (7 bases). Trimming left V 7 bases short and J 8 bases short, with 19 bases between. Looked up from germline, CDR1 is SGHRS and CDR2 is YFSETQ. CDR3 length equals 14 residues. The CDR3 loop reads CASAEREGVDEQFF. CDR3 coding DNA: TGCGCCAGCGCGGAGAGGGAGGGGGTTGATGAGCAGTTCTTC. The variable domain in full, completed from reference TRBV5-1 and TRBJ2-1, reads KAGVTQTPRYLIKTRGQQVTLSCSPISGHRSVSWYQQTPGQGLQFLFEYFSETQRNKGNFPGRFSGRQFSNSRSEMNVSTLELGDSALYLCASAEREGVDEQFFGPGTRLTVL.

The chain combines TRBV14 with TRBJ2-1; D gene uncertain. V was cut by 0 bases and J by 0 bases, with 9 bases left in between. This CDR3 has 16 amino acids. The V gene's germline CDR1 is SGHDN and CDR2 FVKESK. CDR3 residues: CASSQDHFRSYNEQFF. The CDR3 DNA follows: TGTGCCAGCAGCCAAGACCACTTTCGCTCCTACAATGAGCAGTTCTTC.

The chain is built from TRBV29-1 and TRBJ2-7; D perhaps matches TRBD1 (5 bases). The V gene lost 4 bases and the J gene lost 4 bases, with 8 bases spanning the gap. There are 11 residues in the CDR3. The germline CDR1 and CDR2 sequences are SQVTM and ANQGSEA. The CDR3 bases are TGCAGCGTTGTCAGGGATTACGAGCAGTACTTC. As protein: CSVVRDYEQYF.

The chain is built from TRBV24-1 and TRBJ2-5; the D gene is possibly TRBD2 (5 bases). The CDR3 length is 13 residues. CDR1 and CDR2 from the germline V gene are KGHDR and SFDVKD. Trimming cost V 12 bases and J 0 bases, with 13 bases left between them. This chain's CDR3 is CASEAGNQETQYF. As DNA, the CDR3 is TGTGCCTCCGAGGCCGGGAACCAAGAGACCCAGTACTTC.

The gene calls are TRBV5-5 and TRBJ2-2; a weak D match, TRBD2 (5 bases). The ends were cut back, 7 bases at V and 6 bases at J, with 19 bases in the middle. The CDR3 has 15 amino acids. Germline V CDR1 and CDR2: SGHKS, YYEKEE (reference sequence). CDR3 loop: CASAPSRAGAGELFF. The CDR3 DNA sequence: TGTGCCAGCGCCCCCTCGCGGGCCGGGGCCGGGGAGCTGTTTTTT.

The V call is TRBV2, the J call TRBJ1-5, with no clear D. The CDR3 spans 15 residues. V lost 4 bases to trimming and J lost 0 bases, with 10 bases between them. Germline V gives CDR1 SNHLY, CDR2 FYNNEI. CDR3 bases: TGTGCCAGCAGTGTGATAGCAGCTAGCAATCAGCCCCAGCATTTT. Translated, it gives CASSVIAASNQPQHF. Filled out from reference TRBV2 and TRBJ1-5, the complete variable domain reads EPEVTQTPSHQVTQMGQEVILRCVPISNHLYFYWYRQILGQKVEFLVSFYNNEISEKSEIFDDQFSVERPDGSNFTLKIRSTKLEDSAMYFCASSVIAASNQPQHFGDGTRLSIL.

The chain uses TRBV6-5 and TRBJ1-1; D remains unclear. V was trimmed by 3 bases and J by 1 base, leaving 12 bases between them. This CDR3 is built from 15 residues. Germline CDR1 MNHEY, CDR2 SVGAGI. The CDR3 loop is CASSYVGMRNTEAFF. CDR3 bases: TGTGCCAGCAGTTATGTCGGGATGAGGAACACTGAAGCTTTCTTT.

This clone has more than one count but fewer than ten. The chain couples TRBV7-9 to TRBJ1-2; D not resolved. The ends were cut back, 5 bases at V and 8 bases at J, with 12 bases in the middle. This CDR3 has 12 residues. Germline CDR1 reads SEHNR; CDR2 reads FQNEAQ (reference sequence). CDR3 nucleotide sequence: TGTGCCAGCAGCGCGCAGTCGGGAGGCTACACCTTC. It translates to CASSAQSGGYTF.

The rearrangement uses TRBV28 and TRBJ1-5, with D possibly being TRBD1 (6 bases). V lost 1 base to trimming and J lost 3 bases, with 16 bases between them. The CDR3 covers 17 residues. Germline lookup yields CDR1 MDHEN and CDR2 SYDVKM. The CDR3, as DNA: TGTGCCAGCAGTTTATTGGGGACACGGCCTATCAATCAGCCCCAGCATTTT. This gives the protein CASSLLGTRPINQPQHF.

The chain employs TRBV27 and TRBJ2-3; TRBD2 matches 10 bases. CDR3 length: 15 amino acids. CDR1 MNHEY and CDR2 SMNVEV come from the germline V gene (reference sequence). V lost 3 bases to trimming and J lost 3 bases; unmatched junction nucleotides: 3. The CDR3 spells CASSFLAGATDTQYF. CDR3 bases: TGTGCCAGCAGTTTCCTAGCGGGGGCTACAGATACGCAGTATTTT.

The sample holds one count of this clone. The gene calls are TRBV5-1 and TRBJ2-7; 8 positions agree with TRBD1. Germline lookup yields CDR1 SGHRS and CDR2 YFSETQ. This CDR3 comprises 18 residues. V was pared by 0 bases and J by 5 bases, with 16 bases of the junction left unmatched. The DNA for the CDR3 is TGCGCCAGCAGCTTGGCTGCCAGGACAGGGAGAGGAAGAAACGAGCAGTACTTC. This translates into CASSLAARTGRGRNEQYF. Full variable domain (remainder filled in from reference TRBV5-1 and TRBJ2-7): KAGVTQTPRYLIKTRGQQVTLSCSPISGHRSVSWYQQTPGQGLQFLFEYFSETQRNKGNFPGRFSGRQFSNSRSEMNVSTLELGDSALYLCASSLAARTGRGRNEQYFGPGTRLTVT.

A note on this clone: A read error may produce the germline difference seen at one junction end. This chain uses TRBV11-2 with TRBJ2-6, with a tentative D call TRBD1 (5 bases). There are 17 residues in the CDR3. Germline CDR1 SGHAT, CDR2 FQNNGV. The CDR3 here is CVSSFSSRVSGANVLTF. The CDR3 region has the DNA TGTGTCAGCAGCTTCTCCTCCAGGGTTTCTGGGGCCAACGTCCTGACTTTC.

This clone was seen a single time. The CDR3, as DNA: TGCGCCAGCAGGCCGGACAGCGAAAAACTGTTTTTT. Translating it yields CASRPDSEKLFF. The rearrangement joins TRBV5-1 to TRBJ1-4; D is possibly TRBD1 (6 bases). This CDR3 spans 12 amino acids. Germline V CDR1 and CDR2: SGHRS, YFSETQ. V lost 5 bases and J lost 8, with 10 bases in between. The full variable domain, rest sourced from reference TRBV5-1 and TRBJ1-4, is KAGVTQTPRYLIKTRGQQVTLSCSPISGHRSVSWYQQTPGQGLQFLFEYFSETQRNKGNFPGRFSGRQFSNSRSEMNVSTLELGDSALYLCASRPDSEKLFFGSGTQLSVL.

The chain is built from TRBV5-1 and TRBJ2-7, with D possibly TRBD2 on 6 matching bases. This CDR3 is built from 13 residues. With 0 bases removed from V and 7 bases from J, the gap between germline ends came to 11 bases. Germline V lookup: CDR1 SGHRS, CDR2 YFSETQ. The CDR3 spells CASSLGLAEEQYF. The CDR3 DNA follows: TGCGCCAGCAGCTTGGGTTTAGCGGAAGAGCAGTACTTC.

The V gene is TRBV3-1 (or the pseudogene TRBV3-2), the J gene TRBJ2-3; TRBD2 matches 8 bases. The CDR3 totals 14 residues. Germline V gene lookup returns CDR1 LGHDT and CDR2 YNNKEL (reference sequence). V shed 8 bases, J shed 2 bases, and the junction held 6 bases outside the gene matches. The CDR3 sequence: CASSRGGITDTQYF. CDR3 coding DNA: TGTGCCAGCTCCCGGGGGGGGATCACAGATACGCAGTATTTT.

J is TRBJ2-5 and V is TRBV5-1; 12 nucleotides match TRBD2. Looked up from germline, CDR1 is SGHRS and CDR2 is YFSETQ. The V and J ends lost 4 bases and 14 bases, in that order; junction bases with no gene match: 15. This CDR3 spans 15 amino acids. CDR3 coding DNA: TGCGCCAGCAGCGCAGGCATAATAACTAGCGGGGGGAAATACTTC. Amino acids: CASSAGIITSGGKYF.

The V and J genes are TRBV7-9 and TRBJ2-1; the match to TRBD1 covers 7 bases. The CDR3 has 16 residues. Losses at the gene ends were 5 bases for V and 7 bases for J; bases not matched to a gene: 14. Per germline, CDR1 SEHNR and CDR2 FQNEAQ (reference sequence). CDR3 nucleotide sequence: TGTGCCAGCAGCCGGACGGGGTATGGGACAGAGAATGAGCAGTTCTTC. Translation: CASSRTGYGTENEQFF.

The V gene is TRBV14, the J gene TRBJ1-4; tentatively, D is TRBD1 (6 bases). Per germline, CDR1 SGHDN and CDR2 FVKESK. This CDR3 is 16 amino acids long. Trimming took 4 bases from V and 0 from J, leaving 12 bases between them. The CDR3, as DNA: TGTGCCAGCAGCCCCATTACAGGGCCAACTAATGAAAAACTGTTTTTT. Translating it yields CASSPITGPTNEKLFF.

This chain links TRBV2 with TRBJ1-2; 7 nucleotides align to TRBD1. The CDR3 spans 14 residues. Germline V gene lookup returns CDR1 SNHLY and CDR2 FYNNEI. V lost 2 bases and J lost 6; bases outside the gene matches: 6. The DNA for the CDR3 is TGTGCCAGCAGTGAAAGAGTCGGGACAGATGGCTACACCTTC. Amino acids: CASSERVGTDGYTF.

The chain links TRBV7-2 to TRBJ1-3; D remains unclear. The V gene lost 4 bases and the J gene lost 2 bases, with 9 bases spanning the gap. The CDR3 runs 14 residues. Germline V gene sequence: CDR1 SGHTA, CDR2 FQGNSA. DNA for the CDR3: TGTGCCAGCAGCTCAGTGAGGCCTGGAAACACCATATATTTT. Its translation: CASSSVRPGNTIYF.

V and J are TRBV3-1 (or the pseudogene TRBV3-2) and TRBJ1-6, with a tentative D call TRBD1 (5 bases). The V end was cut by 4 bases, the J end by 6 bases, with 7 bases between. CDR3 length equals 13 residues. CDR1 is LGHDT and CDR2 is YNNKEL in the germline V gene (reference sequence). The CDR3 bases are TGTGCCAGCAGCCGCCAGGGTAATTCACCCCTCCACTTT. Amino acid sequence: CASSRQGNSPLHF.

The chain employs TRBV6-2 or TRBV6-3 and TRBJ2-2; 15 bases are a match to TRBD2. This CDR3 is 20 amino acids long. The germline gives CDR1 MNHEY, CDR2 SVGEGT. Trimming cost V 0 bases and J 8 bases; bases outside gene matches: 13. The CDR3 sequence is CASSYSNREGLAGGTGELFF. DNA of the CDR3: TGTGCCAGCAGTTACTCGAATAGAGAGGGACTAGCGGGAGGTACGGGGGAGCTGTTTTTT.